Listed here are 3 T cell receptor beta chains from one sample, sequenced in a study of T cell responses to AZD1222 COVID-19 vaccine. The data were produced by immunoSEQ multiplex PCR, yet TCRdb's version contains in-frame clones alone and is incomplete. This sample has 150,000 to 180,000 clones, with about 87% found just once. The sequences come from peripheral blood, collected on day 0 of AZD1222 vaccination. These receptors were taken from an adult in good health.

The CDR3 region is CATSSTRGVPYGYTF. CDR3 coding DNA: TGTGCCACCAGCTCTACGCGGGGGGTACCTTATGGCTACACCTTC. The chain recombines TRBV15 with TRBJ1-2; possible D gene TRBD1, 5 bases. Deletions cut 5 bases from V and 5 bases from J, with 18 bases between. The germline V gene encodes CDR1 LNHNV and CDR2 YYDKDF (reference sequence). The length of the CDR3 is 15 residues.

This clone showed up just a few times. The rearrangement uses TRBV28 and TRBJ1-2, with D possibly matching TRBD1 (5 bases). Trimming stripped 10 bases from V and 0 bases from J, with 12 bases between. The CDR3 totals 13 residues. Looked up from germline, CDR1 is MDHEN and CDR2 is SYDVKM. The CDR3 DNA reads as TGTGCCACCACGGACACAACTAACTATGGCTACACCTTC. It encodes CATTDTTNYGYTF.

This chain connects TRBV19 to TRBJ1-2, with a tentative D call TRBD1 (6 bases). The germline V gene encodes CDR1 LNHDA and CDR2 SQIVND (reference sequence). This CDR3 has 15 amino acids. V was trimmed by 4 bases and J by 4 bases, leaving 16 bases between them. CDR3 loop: CASSTRVDSSYGYTF. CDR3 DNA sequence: TGTGCCAGTAGTACCCGTGTGGACAGTAGCTATGGCTACACCTTC.